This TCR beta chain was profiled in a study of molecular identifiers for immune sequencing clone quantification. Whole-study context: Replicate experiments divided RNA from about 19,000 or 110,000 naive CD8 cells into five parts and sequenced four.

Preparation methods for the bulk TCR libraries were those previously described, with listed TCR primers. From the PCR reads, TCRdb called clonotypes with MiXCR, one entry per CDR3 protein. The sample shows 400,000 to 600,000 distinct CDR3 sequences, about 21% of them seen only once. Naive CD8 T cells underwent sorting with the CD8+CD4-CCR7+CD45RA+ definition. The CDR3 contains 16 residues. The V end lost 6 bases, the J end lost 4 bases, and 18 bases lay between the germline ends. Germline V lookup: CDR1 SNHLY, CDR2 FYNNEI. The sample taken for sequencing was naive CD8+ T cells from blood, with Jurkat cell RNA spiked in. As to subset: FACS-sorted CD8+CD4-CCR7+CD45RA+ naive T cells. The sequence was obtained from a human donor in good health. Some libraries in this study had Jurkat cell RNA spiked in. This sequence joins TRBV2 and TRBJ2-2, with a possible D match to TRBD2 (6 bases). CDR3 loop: CASRPGLLLGTGELFF. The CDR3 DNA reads TGTGCCAGCAGGCCGGGACTGTTGTTGGGCACCGGGGAGCTGTTTTTT.